The 26 T cell receptor beta chains below were found in one sample sequenced in a study of T cells after yellow fever vaccination. TCRdb re-called the 5' RACE reads through MiXCR, storing one row per CDR3 protein. The table includes 500,000 to 650,000 distinct CDR3 sequences, 12% detected once. The sample was PBMCs, taken on the day of the yellow fever booster vaccination. These TCRs come from a man aged 25 to 40 who received the YFV17D yellow fever vaccine.

This clonotype has only a few counts. The chain is built from TRBV5-1 and TRBJ1-1, with D maybe TRBD1 (6 bases). CDR1 and CDR2 (germline): SGHRS, YFSETQ. The CDR3 sequence is 15 residues long. V gave up 4 bases and J gave up 6 bases, with 19 bases separating them. Written as DNA, the CDR3 is TGCGCCAGCAGCAATGAACAGGGACGGGGCGCTGAAGCTTTCTTT. Its translation: CASSNEQGRGAEAFF. Using reference TRBV5-1 and TRBJ1-1 for the parts outside the CDR3, the full variable domain is KAGVTQTPRYLIKTRGQQVTLSCSPISGHRSVSWYQQTPGQGLQFLFEYFSETQRNKGNFPGRFSGRQFSNSRSEMNVSTLELGDSALYLCASSNEQGRGAEAFFGQGTRLTVV.

This clonotype was detected a few times. The J gene is TRBJ2-1, the V gene TRBV20-1, with 8 bases lining up with TRBD2. Germline V CDR1 and CDR2: DFQATT, SNEGSKA (reference sequence). The CDR3 is 16 residues long. V trimming: 4 bases; J trimming: 2 bases; junction bases outside the gene matches: 10. CDR3 DNA: TGCAGTGCTACCGGGGGGGAGGCTAGCGCCTACAATGAGCAGTTCTTC. Translation gives CSATGGEASAYNEQFF.

CDR3 nucleotide sequence: TGCGCCAGCAGCCAAGAGCGACTCTCGGGGGTTACGCAGTATTTT. Translation gives CASSQERLSGVTQYF. V usage is TRBV4-3 and J usage is TRBJ2-3, with D possibly being TRBD2 (6 bases). V was cut by 0 bases and J by 8 bases, with 15 bases left in between. The CDR3 contains 15 residues. CDR1 is LGHNA, CDR2 YSLEER, per germline.

This clonotype has more than one count but fewer than ten. The rearrangement joins TRBV4-3 to TRBJ2-1; D possibly corresponds to TRBD1 (5 bases). The V and J ends lost 0 bases and 6 bases respectively, with 12 bases between them. Germline values: CDR1 LGHNA, CDR2 YSLEER. This CDR3 has 15 residues. The CDR3 DNA is TGCGCCAGCAGCCAAGATCCGGCAGGGATCAATGAGCAGTTCTTC. This codes for CASSQDPAGINEQFF.

This clonotype was counted a few times. This sequence joins TRBV18 and TRBJ1-2; 9 bases map to TRBD1. The ends lost 8 bases at V and 5 bases at J; junction bases unmatched: 6. Germline V gene lookup returns CDR1 KGHSH and CDR2 LQKENI. The length of the CDR3 is 13 residues. CDR3 DNA sequence: TGTGCCAGCACCGGGACAGGGCTTTATGGCTACACCTTC. Encoded protein: CASTGTGLYGYTF.

This clonotype came up a few times. The V call is TRBV15, the J call TRBJ2-6, with 8 bases aligning to TRBD2. The CDR3 extends over 19 amino acids. The V segment lost 0 bases and the J segment 0 bases; nucleotides outside the gene matches: 7. The germline V gene encodes CDR1 LNHNV and CDR2 YYDKDF (reference sequence). CDR3 sequence reads: CATSRDFPGLGSGANVLTF. CDR3 bases: TGTGCCACCAGCAGAGATTTCCCGGGACTAGGCTCTGGGGCCAACGTCCTGACTTTC.

This clonotype was seen a handful of times. J is TRBJ2-2 and V is TRBV23-1, with 11 bases fitting TRBD2. TRBV23-1 is known as an ORF, though its function is uncertain. There are 18 residues in the CDR3. The J segment lost 0 bases and the V segment lost 1 base, leaving 4 bases of the junction unmatched. The CDR3 sequence is CASSQLVLAGANTGELFF. DNA for the CDR3: TGCGCCAGCAGTCAATTAGTACTAGCGGGAGCGAACACCGGGGAGCTGTTTTTT.

The sample holds many counts of this clonotype. This sequence joins TRBV7-9 and TRBJ1-2; D may be TRBD1 (6 bases). This CDR3 has 13 amino acids. V lost 3 bases and J lost 2, with 7 bases in between. Germline V gene lookup returns CDR1 SEHNR and CDR2 FQNEAQ (reference sequence). In DNA form, the CDR3 reads TGTGCCAGCAGCTTGCAGGGGAACTATGGCTACACCTTC. Translating it yields CASSLQGNYGYTF.

V usage is TRBV20-1 and J usage is TRBJ2-1, with 13 bases fitting TRBD2. The CDR3 has 16 residues. Trimming at V came to 6 bases and at J to 5 bases, leaving 10 bases not matched to a gene. Germline CDR1 DFQATT, CDR2 SNEGSKA (reference sequence). CDR3 DNA sequence: TGCAGTGCAACTAGCGGGAGGGCCGGTGGCCACAATGAGCAGTTCTTC. Its protein is CSATSGRAGGHNEQFF.

This rearrangement joins TRBV24-1 to TRBJ2-1; D is possibly TRBD1 (5 bases). Per the germline V gene, CDR1 is KGHDR and CDR2 is SFDVKD. V was trimmed by 4 bases and J by 8 bases, leaving 11 bases between them. The CDR3 is 13 residues long. In DNA form, the CDR3 reads TGTGCCACCAGTGACAACCTAGGGGATGAGCAGTTCTTC. The encoded protein is CATSDNLGDEQFF.

This clonotype was detected many times. This rearrangement joins TRBV7-9 to TRBJ2-7; D is ambiguous. CDR3 length: 14 residues. Germline V gives CDR1 SEHNR, CDR2 FQNEAQ (reference sequence). The V gene lost 3 bases and the J gene lost 5 bases, with 14 bases spanning the gap. CDR3 DNA sequence: TGTGCCAGCAGCTTTACCTTTGACGGCGACGAGCAGTACTTC. This encodes CASSFTFDGDEQYF.

This clonotype has at least ten counts. The genes are TRBV4-3 and TRBJ2-4; a possible D gene is TRBD2 (5 bases). The CDR3 has 13 amino acids. Germline V gene sequence: CDR1 LGHNA, CDR2 YSLEER. V dropped 5 bases and J dropped 8 bases, with 13 bases sitting between them. The CDR3 spells CASSKQRSDIQYF. In nucleotides, the CDR3 is TGCGCCAGCAGCAAACAGCGGTCGGACATTCAGTACTTC.

The genes are TRBV27 and TRBJ1-1; 8 bases are a match to TRBD1. This CDR3 comprises 14 residues. Trimming removed 6 bases from V and 4 bases from J; junction bases left unmatched: 7. Germline lookup yields CDR1 MNHEY and CDR2 SMNVEV (reference sequence). CDR3 amino acids: CASRPITGGTEAFF. The CDR3 coding sequence is TGTGCCAGCAGACCAATCACAGGGGGCACTGAAGCTTTCTTT.

J is TRBJ2-1 and V is TRBV6-2 or TRBV6-3, with D possibly being TRBD2 (5 bases). Germline V gene lookup returns CDR1 MNHEY and CDR2 SVGEGT. Trimming removed 1 base from V and 5 bases from J, with 15 bases in between. This CDR3 is 16 amino acids long. CDR3 DNA sequence: TGTGCCAGCAGTTACTTCGTAGAGGGTCCCCACAATGAGCAGTTCTTC. It codes for CASSYFVEGPHNEQFF.

The chain carries TRBV7-9 and TRBJ1-5; tentatively, D is TRBD1 (6 bases). The CDR3 length is 14 residues. Germline loops: CDR1 SEHNR, CDR2 FQNEAQ (reference sequence). Trimming took off 1 base at V and 3 bases at J, with 7 bases between the two ends. This CDR3 is CASSLDRVNQPQHF. CDR3 in DNA: TGTGCCAGCAGCTTAGACAGGGTCAATCAGCCCCAGCATTTT. The full variable domain, with the rest looked up from reference TRBV7-9 and TRBJ1-5, is DTGVSQNPRHKITKRGQNVTFRCDPISEHNRLYWYRQTLGQGPEFLTYFQNEAQLEKSRLLSDRFSAERPKGSFSTLEIQRTEQGDSAMYLCASSLDRVNQPQHFGDGTRLSIL.

This clonotype was detected only a few times. Here the CDR3 DNA reads TGTGCCAGCAGGGTGGGATTTGCCCTGTACGAGCAGTACTTC. This gives the protein CASRVGFALYEQYF. V usage is TRBV11-2 and J usage is TRBJ2-7; D gene uncertain. This CDR3 comprises 14 residues. Trimming removed 6 bases from V and 4 bases from J, with 16 bases in between. Germline-derived CDR1 and CDR2 are SGHAT and FQNNGV. Using reference TRBV11-2 and TRBJ2-7 for the parts outside the CDR3, the full variable domain is EAGVAQSPRYKIIEKRQSVAFWCNPISGHATLYWYQQILGQGPKLLIQFQNNGVVDDSQLPKDRFSAERLKGVDSTLKIQPAKLEDSAVYLCASRVGFALYEQYFGPGTRLTVT.

V usage is TRBV12-3 or TRBV12-4 and J usage is TRBJ1-4, with TRBD1 as a possible D gene (5 bases). V lost 3 bases and J lost 5, with 10 bases in between. CDR3 size: 14 residues. Written as DNA, the CDR3 is TGTGCCAGCAGTTTTCGGGAGGGGAATGAAAAACTGTTTTTT. Amino acids: CASSFREGNEKLFF.

In its sample, this clonotype was seen a few times. The chain carries TRBV14 and TRBJ2-3; the D is unclear. This CDR3 has 14 amino acids. CDR1 and CDR2 from the germline V gene are SGHDN and FVKESK. Trimming took 1 base from V and 5 from J, leaving 10 bases between them. The CDR3, as DNA: TGTGCCAGCAGCCAAGTAACAGCCGAAGATACGCAGTATTTT. Amino acid sequence: CASSQVTAEDTQYF.

This clonotype was observed a few times. The chain combines TRBV20-1 with TRBJ2-1; TRBD2 matches 7 bases. CDR1 is DFQATT and CDR2 is SNEGSKA in the germline V gene (reference sequence). V shed 0 bases and J 5 bases; nucleotides not matched to a gene: 7. The CDR3 spans 15 residues. CDR3 residues: CSARDWLADNNEQFF. CDR3 coding DNA: TGCAGTGCTAGAGATTGGCTAGCGGATAACAATGAGCAGTTCTTC.

This clonotype has only a few counts. V is TRBV13 and J is TRBJ2-1, with TRBD1 identical over 7 bases. CDR1 PRHDT and CDR2 FYEKMQ come from the germline V gene (reference sequence). The CDR3 covers 14 residues. V shed 5 bases and J 9 bases; nucleotides not matched to a gene: 10. CDR3 sequence (DNA): TGTGCCAGCAGCCTTAGTAGGGGGCTCGGTGAGCAGTTCTTC. This gives the protein CASSLSRGLGEQFF. The entire variable domain, with the rest obtained from reference TRBV13 and TRBJ2-1, is as follows: AAGVIQSPRHLIKEKRETATLKCYPIPRHDTVYWYQQGPGQDPQFLISFYEKMQSDKGSIPDRFSAQQFSDYHSELNMSSLELGDSALYFCASSLSRGLGEQFFGPGTRLTVL.

This clonotype came up a few times. This chain connects TRBV7-2 to TRBJ2-5; 7 bases agree with TRBD1. Germline V gene sequence: CDR1 SGHTA, CDR2 FQGNSA. The J segment lost 1 base and the V segment lost 6 bases, leaving 2 bases of the junction unmatched. This CDR3 spans 13 amino acids. The CDR3 region has the DNA TGTGCCAGCAGGGGGGACAGCCAAGAGACCCAGTACTTC. Encoded protein: CASRGDSQETQYF.

This clonotype was observed a few times. The chain links TRBV27 to TRBJ2-1, with unresolved D. Germline CDR1 is MNHEY and CDR2 is SMNVEV (reference sequence). CDR3 length: 13 amino acids. Between the trimmed V and J ends, which lost 10 bases and 6 bases, there was a span of 16 bases. As DNA, the CDR3 is TGTGCCAACCTTTTTGGACCCCCCAATGAGCAGTTCTTC. Its protein product is CANLFGPPNEQFF.

This clonotype was detected a few times. The chain is built from TRBV29-1 and TRBJ2-3, with 8 bases matching TRBD2. V lost 4 bases to trimming and J lost 6 bases; unmatched junction nucleotides: 12. The CDR3 is 15 residues long. Per the germline V gene, CDR1 is SQVTM and CDR2 is ANQGSEA. In DNA, the CDR3 is TGCAGCGTTGTCGGTGTAGCGGGGCCTTTGGATACGCAGTATTTT. It specifies CSVVGVAGPLDTQYF.

This clonotype was seen only once. The chain couples TRBV9 to TRBJ1-1, with D possibly matching TRBD1 (5 bases). This CDR3 is 13 amino acids long. The germline V gene has CDR1 SGDLS and CDR2 YYNGEE. Deletions cut 7 bases from V and 4 bases from J, with 14 bases between. The CDR3 sequence: CASALGGGTEAFF. The DNA for the CDR3 is TGTGCCAGCGCGCTCGGGGGGGGCACTGAAGCTTTCTTT.

This clonotype has a handful of counts. The chain carries TRBV12-3 or TRBV12-4 and TRBJ2-7, with 10 bases matching TRBD2. V dropped 6 bases and J dropped 5; count of bases not matched to a gene: 10. The CDR3 totals 15 residues. The CDR3 DNA is TGTGCCAGCAGCCTGTCGACTAGCGGGCGGGACGAGCAGTACTTC. This codes for CASSLSTSGRDEQYF.

V usage is TRBV11-2 and J usage is TRBJ2-1; D perhaps matches TRBD2 (6 bases). Germline lookup yields CDR1 SGHAT and CDR2 FQNNGV. With 3 bases removed from V and 15 bases from J, the gap between germline ends came to 21 bases. This CDR3 spans 14 amino acids. This chain's CDR3 is CASSLKVKASVVFF. Here the CDR3 DNA reads TGTGCCAGCAGCTTGAAGGTCAAGGCTAGCGTTGTGTTCTTC.